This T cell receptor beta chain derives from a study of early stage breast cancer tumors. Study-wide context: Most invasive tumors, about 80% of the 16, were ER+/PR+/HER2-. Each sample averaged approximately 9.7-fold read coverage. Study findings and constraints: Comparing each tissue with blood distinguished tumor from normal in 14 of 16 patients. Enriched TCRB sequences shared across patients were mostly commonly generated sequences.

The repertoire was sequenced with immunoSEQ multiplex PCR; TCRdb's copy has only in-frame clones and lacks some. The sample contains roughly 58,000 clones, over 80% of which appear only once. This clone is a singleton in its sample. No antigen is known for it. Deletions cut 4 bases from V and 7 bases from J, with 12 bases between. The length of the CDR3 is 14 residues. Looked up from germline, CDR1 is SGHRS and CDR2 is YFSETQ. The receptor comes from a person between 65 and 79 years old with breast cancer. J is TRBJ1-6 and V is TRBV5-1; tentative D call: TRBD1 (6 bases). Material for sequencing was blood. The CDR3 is CASSPGVINSPLHF. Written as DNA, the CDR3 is TGCGCCAGCAGCCCAGGGGTGATCAATTCACCCCTCCACTTT.